This T cell receptor beta chain is drawn from a study of CD8 T cells in ankylosing spondylitis. Study-level points and caveats: Ankylosing spondylitis blood appeared to carry a characteristic TCR beta motif of several highly homologous variants. Earlier authors reported some of these motif variants in reactive arthritis synovial fluid and blood.

The V and J ends lost 5 bases and 3 bases respectively, with 17 bases between them. There are 15 residues in the CDR3. The germline V gene has CDR1 SGHTA and CDR2 FQGNSA. This clonotype has just a few counts. Its antigen is not identified. Quantitative molecular-barcoded 5'-RACE generated the TCR beta libraries. Via MiXCR, TCRdb re-called the 5' RACE reads, giving one row per CDR3 protein. The sample lists 700,000 to 1,000,000 distinct CDR3 sequences, approximately 10% occurring once. The rearrangement joins TRBV7-2 to TRBJ2-7; D may be TRBD2 (6 bases). The sequencing sample was made of blood, either unsorted or a sorted T cell fraction (not recorded which). The sequence was collected from a male donor with ankylosing spondylitis. The CDR3 bases are TGTGCCAGCAGCCCCGGAGGTAGCGGTAACTACGAGCAGTACTTC. This codes for CASSPGGSGNYEQYF.